The 20 T cell receptor beta chains listed next were all sequenced from one sample in a study of tumor and adjacent non-tumor tissue in lung cancer. The template was RNA from unsorted bulk tissue. The normal lung tissue was taken more than 3 cm from the tumor edge. Three rounds of nested PCR, following a modified ARM-PCR protocol, produced the TCRbeta library. Each CDR3 protein is one row after TCRdb ran MiXCR on the multiplex PCR reads. Among roughly 43,000 distinct CDR3 sequences listed, less than 65% were seen once. The sequencing input was distant non-tumor lung tissue. The source is a man aged 45 to 65 with non-small cell lung cancer.

This clonotype was recorded a few times. A read error may be the cause here, since a much bigger clone is one base away. The rearrangement joins TRBV6-2 or TRBV6-3 to TRBJ2-2; 8 bases line up with TRBD2. CDR1 and CDR2 (germline): MNHEY, SVGEGT. This CDR3 spans 15 amino acids. The CDR3 spells CASSHRLANTGELLF. DNA of the CDR3: TGTGCCAGCAGTCATCGACTAGCGAACACCGGGGAGCTGTTATTT.

This clonotype was counted ten times or more. This rearrangement joins TRBV6-6 to TRBJ1-5, with 10 positions matching TRBD1. The CDR3 totals 15 residues. Trimming at V came to 4 bases and at J to 4 bases, leaving 4 bases not matched to a gene. Germline assignment: CDR1 MNHNY and CDR2 SVGAGI (reference sequence). Here the CDR3 DNA reads TGTGCCAGCAGTTTTCGACAGGGGGCTAATCAGCCCCAGCATTTT. Its translation is CASSFRQGANQPQHF.

This clonotype was observed a handful of times. The DNA for the CDR3 is TGCGCCAGCAGCTTGGGACCAGGTTCCTACAATGAGCAGTTCTTC. It translates to CASSLGPGSYNEQFF. The chain recombines TRBV5-1 with TRBJ2-1; the D is unclear. Germline V gene data show CDR1 as SGHRS and CDR2 as YFSETQ. CDR3 size: 15 residues. V was trimmed by 0 bases and J by 1 base, leaving 8 bases between them. Full variable domain (missing parts from reference TRBV5-1 and TRBJ2-1): KAGVTQTPRYLIKTRGQQVTLSCSPISGHRSVSWYQQTPGQGLQFLFEYFSETQRNKGNFPGRFSGRQFSNSRSEMNVSTLELGDSALYLCASSLGPGSYNEQFFGPGTRLTVL.

The chain joins TRBV4-1 to TRBJ2-1, with TRBD2 matching over 7 bases. The CDR3 has 15 residues. V trimming: 3 bases; J trimming: 9 bases; junction bases outside the gene matches: 11. Germline V lookup: CDR1 MGHRA, CDR2 YSYEKL. The CDR3 nucleotides read TGCGCCAGCAGCCACCACGGACTAGGAAGCGGTGAGCAGTTCTTC. This codes for CASSHHGLGSGEQFF.

As regards this clonotype: One junction end does not reproduce the germline sequence, and a read error may be involved. This chain links TRBV6-1 with TRBJ1-2; no definite D call. Per the germline V gene, CDR1 is MNHNS and CDR2 is SASEGT. The CDR3 spans 14 residues. The DNA of the CDR3 is TGTGCCGGCAGTTACACAGACGCTAACTATGGCTACAGCTTC. Amino acids: CAGSYTDANYGYSF.

The count of this clonotype is one. One end of the junction fails to match germline, which may point to a read error. The chain combines TRBV5-4 with TRBJ2-3, with TRBD2 matching over 9 bases. The CDR3 is 14 amino acids. Germline V gene lookup returns CDR1 SGHNT and CDR2 YYREEE (reference sequence). The CDR3 DNA reads TGTTCCAGCAGCTTTAGCGGGAGTGCGGATACGCTGTATTTT. It yields the protein CSSSFSGSADTLYF.

This clonotype appeared a few times. A much larger clone lies a single base off, so this may be a read error. V is TRBV11-1 and J is TRBJ1-1, with D unresolved. This CDR3 has 12 residues. The germline V gene has CDR1 SGHAT and CDR2 FQDESV (reference sequence). Here the CDR3 reads CAGSLAGSGAFF. DNA of the CDR3: TGTGCCGGCAGCTTAGCGGGGAGTGGAGCTTTCTTT.

Note on this clonotype: Mismatch with germline at one junction end may stem from a read error. The CDR3 nucleotides read TGTGCCAGCAGTTACGTCGTCGGGAACTATGGCTACGCCTTC. Translated, it gives CASSYVVGNYGYAF. The chain employs TRBV6-6 and TRBJ1-2, with D unresolved. Germline values: CDR1 MNHNY, CDR2 SVGAGI (reference sequence). This CDR3 has 14 residues.

With regard to this clonotype: Mismatch with germline at one junction end may stem from a read error. The genes are TRBV4-2 and TRBJ2-6; possibly TRBD2 for D (5 bases). CDR1 LGHNA and CDR2 YNFKEQ come from the germline V gene. This CDR3 is 16 amino acids long. The DNA of the CDR3 is TGTGCCAGCAGCCAAGTTGGGAGCTCTGGGGTCAACGTCCTGACTTTC. Protein: CASSQVGSSGVNVLTF.

Remarks on this clonotype: The conserved phenylalanine or tryptophan normally closing the CDR3 is absent here, so this likely arose from a read error. No DNA is shown, since the ends of the CDR3 on it are uncertain; the CDR3 is the one TCRdb lists. The CDR3 sequence: CASSFPRLARNV. The V gene is TRBV11-2, the J gene TRBJ2-3; the table names TRBD2, a call not compared with the DNA. Germline CDR1 SGHAT, CDR2 FQNNGV. The CDR3 length equals 12 residues, ends included.

The chain combines TRBV11-2 with TRBJ2-1, with 13 bases that match TRBD2. The CDR3 extends over 15 amino acids. V was clipped by 5 bases and J by 4 bases; unmatched bases: 2. Germline V lookup: CDR1 SGHAT, CDR2 FQNNGV. CDR3 sequence: CASSTSGGGYNEQFF. The CDR3 nucleotides read TGTGCCAGCAGCACTAGCGGGGGGGGTTACAATGAGCAGTTCTTC.

This clonotype showed up just a few times. This CDR3 is missing its conserved last phenylalanine or tryptophan, likely due to a read error. The rearrangement links TRBV11-2 to TRBJ2-2, with D perhaps TRBD1 (6 bases). V shed 1 base and J shed 9 bases, with 15 bases lying between them. The CDR3 totals 15 residues. The germline V gene has CDR1 SGHAT and CDR2 FQNNGV. The CDR3 sequence: CASSLGRLGHRELFL. DNA of the CDR3: TGTGCCAGCAGCTTAGGACGTCTGGGACACCGGGAGCTGTTTCTT.

This clonotype has just a few counts. V usage is TRBV7-8 and J usage is TRBJ1-2; TRBD1 agrees at 7 bases. The junction had 9 bases not matched to a gene; V was cut back by 4 bases and J by 10 bases. The germline V gene has CDR1 SGHVS and CDR2 FQNEAQ. This CDR3 spans 13 amino acids. CDR3 sequence: CASSSGTVGNYTF. The CDR3 DNA reads TGTGCCAGCAGCTCCGGGACAGTCGGCAACTACACCTTC.

On this clonotype itself: It is likely a read error, because the conserved phenylalanine at the end of the CDR3 is missing. The DNA is omitted, as the CDR3 cannot be located on it reliably, and the CDR3 follows TCRdb's listing. V and J are TRBV11-1 and TRBJ1-1; TRBD1, the table's D call, was not compared with the DNA. Both ends counted, the CDR3 spans 14 residues. CDR1 is SGHAT and CDR2 is FQDESV in the germline V gene (reference sequence). The CDR3 reads CASSLQGARTEAFS.

This clonotype was seen a single time. This may come from a read error, since a much larger clone is one base off. J is TRBJ2-2 and V is TRBV24-1; TRBD1 aligns across 8 bases. The germline V gene has CDR1 KGHDR and CDR2 SFDVKD. The length of the CDR3 is 16 residues. For the CDR3, the DNA is TGTGCCACCTGTGATCCACAGGGGGTCACCACCGGGGAGCTGTTTTTT. Translation gives CATCDPQGVTTGELFF.

V usage is TRBV11-2 and J usage is TRBJ2-2; D tentatively reads TRBD1 or TRBD2 (5 bases each). Trimming took off 4 bases at V and 9 bases at J, with 24 bases between the two ends. The germline V gene has CDR1 SGHAT and CDR2 FQNNGV. The CDR3 sequence is 17 residues long. The CDR3 sequence: CASSSSGGTFLARELFF. The CDR3 DNA follows: TGTGCCAGCAGCTCGAGCGGTGGGACCTTCTTAGCCCGGGAGCTGTTTTTT. Together with reference TRBV11-2 and TRBJ2-2, the CDR3 gives the full variable domain: EAGVAQSPRYKIIEKRQSVAFWCNPISGHATLYWYQQILGQGPKLLIQFQNNGVVDDSQLPKDRFSAERLKGVDSTLKIQPAKLEDSAVYLCASSSSGGTFLARELFFGEGSRLTVL.

This clonotype showed up many times. This chain joins TRBV4-1 and TRBJ1-1, with a tentative D call TRBD1 (6 bases). The germline V gene encodes CDR1 MGHRA and CDR2 YSYEKL. Deletions cut 3 bases from V and 3 bases from J, with 14 bases between. The CDR3 is made up of 15 amino acids. The DNA for the CDR3 is TGCGCCAGCAGCCATAGGGACACTGGGGACACTGAAGCTTTCTTT. The encoded protein is CASSHRDTGDTEAFF.

The genes are TRBV6-5 and TRBJ1-2, with D perhaps matching TRBD1 (5 bases). V shed 10 bases and J shed 7 bases, with 19 bases lying between them. Germline CDR1 reads MNHEY; CDR2 reads SVGAGI. The CDR3 loop spans 13 amino acids. In nucleotides, the CDR3 is TGTGCCAACGGTAGACATGGGGCTCTTGGCTACACCTTC. It translates to CANGRHGALGYTF.

About this clonotype itself: The CDR3 ends on some other residue instead of the conserved phenylalanine or tryptophan, so this is likely a read error. The DNA is omitted, as the CDR3 cannot be located on it reliably, and the CDR3 follows TCRdb's listing. This chain links TRBV21-1 with TRBJ1-2. TRBV21-1 is a documented pseudogene. The CDR3 is 10 residues long, ends included. Here the CDR3 reads CASSKGWLHL.

Notes on this clonotype: A much larger clone lies a single base off, so this may be a read error. The chain uses TRBV12-3 or TRBV12-4 and TRBJ1-5; tentatively, D is TRBD1 (5 bases). CDR3 length: 14 residues. V was pared by 5 bases and J by 2 bases, with 10 bases between. The CDR3 spells CASSPTGGNQPQHF. CDR3 bases: TGTGCCAGCAGTCCTACAGGAGGCAATCAGCCCCAGCATTTT.